This entry lists 21 T cell receptor beta chains sequenced from one sample in a study of T cells in Graves' hyperthyroidism and ophthalmopathy (dated by TCRdb to the late 2010s). The library was produced with multiplex PCR. These reads were obtained on an Illumina HiSeq 2000. The TCR beta CDR3 regions were amplified from RNA transcripts. The TCR CDR3 was subjected to a first round of RT-PCR using the HTBI primer set and the Qiagen OneStep RT-PCR kit. TCRdb passed the public sequencing reads through fastp at Q25 and MiXCR, retaining productive beta sequences. A single entry per CDR3 protein holds the most common genes and DNA from its merged rows. In this sample the table shows some 620,000 distinct CDR3 sequences, roughly 16% of which occur a single time. Around 4% of the sample lies in the top ten. Sequenced sample: blood. These receptors originate from a woman younger than 45 with Graves' hyperthyroidism.

Many counts were recorded for this clonotype. The chain has TRBV3-1 and TRBJ1-1; 8 bases map to TRBD1. This CDR3 has 13 residues. V lost 3 bases to trimming and J lost 9 bases; unmatched junction nucleotides: 6. Germline V gene sequence: CDR1 LGHDT, CDR2 YNNKEL (reference sequence). The CDR3 is CASSQRQGWQAFF. CDR3 bases: TGTGCCAGCAGCCAGAGACAGGGGTGGCAAGCTTTCTTT.

Ten or more counts support this clonotype. The genes are TRBV30 and TRBJ1-1; weak D call: TRBD1 (5 bases). This CDR3 has 13 residues. The germline gives CDR1 GTSNPN, CDR2 SVGIG (reference sequence). V was clipped by 1 base and J by 5 bases, with 11 bases between them. This CDR3 is CAWSGFEGTEAFF. The CDR3 region has the DNA TGTGCCTGGAGTGGATTCGAGGGGACTGAAGCTTTCTTT.

This clonotype was counted at least ten times. V is TRBV5-1 and J is TRBJ2-7; tentative D call: TRBD2 (6 bases). The CDR3 runs 15 residues. Germline assignment: CDR1 SGHRS and CDR2 YFSETQ. V lost 0 bases and J lost 0, with 10 bases in between. DNA for the CDR3: TGCGCCAGCAGCTTGGTTGCGGGAAGCTCCTACGAGCAGTACTTC. Translated, it gives CASSLVAGSSYEQYF.

This clonotype was picked up a small number of times. This chain connects TRBV25-1 to TRBJ1-4; 8 bases align to TRBD1. This CDR3 is built from 15 residues. Trimming at V came to 5 bases and at J to 7 bases, leaving 9 bases not matched to a gene. Per germline, CDR1 MGHDK and CDR2 SYGVNS. DNA for the CDR3: TGTGCCAGCAGTAACCCCACAGGGGGAGGTGAAAAACTGTTTTTT. This translates into CASSNPTGGGEKLFF.

This clonotype has a count of ten or more. The chain combines TRBV3-2 with TRBJ2-1. TRBV3-2 corresponds to a pseudogene. The CDR3 contains 17 residues. CDR3 sequence reads: CASSQRRTYSSYNEQFF. The CDR3, as DNA: TGTGCCAGCAGCCAGAGGCGAACCTATAGCTCCTACAATGAGCAGTTCTTC.

This clonotype was observed a few times. The gene calls are TRBV6-1 and TRBJ1-1; 7 nucleotides align to TRBD1. The germline CDR1 and CDR2 sequences are MNHNS and SASEGT. The CDR3 is 16 amino acids. V lost 7 bases, J lost 1 base, and 12 bases stayed unmatched. CDR3 amino acids: CASTRDSLTENTEAFF. CDR3 DNA sequence: TGTGCCAGCACCCGGGACAGCCTTACCGAGAACACTGAAGCTTTCTTT.

This clonotype was detected a few times. The chain links TRBV2 to TRBJ1-5, with D possibly TRBD1 on 5 matching bases. The CDR3 length is 16 residues. Germline loops: CDR1 SNHLY, CDR2 FYNNEI. The V end was cut by 0 bases, the J end by 2 bases, with 11 bases between. The CDR3 spells CASSEARGGGNQPQHF. The CDR3 DNA reads TGTGCCAGCAGTGAAGCGCGGGGGGGGGGCAATCAGCCCCAGCATTTT.

This clonotype was recorded many times. The V call is TRBV12-3 or TRBV12-4, the J call TRBJ2-1; D gene unclear. V was shortened by 4 bases and J by 0 bases, with 7 bases between the two germline ends. This CDR3 region has 14 residues. The CDR3 spells CASSYQSSYNEQFF. For the CDR3, the DNA is TGTGCCAGCAGTTACCAAAGCTCCTACAATGAGCAGTTCTTC.

This clonotype was found many times. The V gene is TRBV18, the J gene TRBJ1-2; no clear D. This CDR3 comprises 13 residues. V lost 3 bases to trimming and J lost 4 bases, with 9 bases between them. From germline, CDR1 is KGHSH and CDR2 LQKENI. The CDR3 region has the DNA TGTGCCAGCTCACCCTCCGGGGTCTATGGCTACACCTTC. Amino acid sequence: CASSPSGVYGYTF.

The table lists this clonotype with many counts. The genes are TRBV27 and TRBJ2-3; unclear D gene. Germline V gene sequence: CDR1 MNHEY, CDR2 SMNVEV (reference sequence). The CDR3 totals 14 residues. V lost 5 bases, J lost 4 bases, and 13 bases lay in between. CDR3 bases: TGTGCCAGCAGTACAAGTTACATGCCAGATACGCAGTATTTT. Translation: CASSTSYMPDTQYF.

This clonotype was picked up many times. The CDR3 here is CASSLEPHDYGYTF. The CDR3 DNA reads as TGCGCCAGCAGCTTAGAGCCCCATGACTATGGCTACACCTTC. The chain couples TRBV5-1 to TRBJ1-2; the D is unclear. Germline V lookup: CDR1 SGHRS, CDR2 YFSETQ. The ends were cut back, 2 bases at V and 3 bases at J, with 11 bases in the middle. This CDR3 has 14 amino acids.

This clonotype has at least ten counts. The V call is TRBV6-5, the J call TRBJ1-2; D might be TRBD1 (5 bases). V lost 2 bases and J lost 6, with 19 bases in between. Germline CDR1 is MNHEY and CDR2 is SVGAGI. There are 16 residues in the CDR3. CDR3 sequence: CASSYTAGLMYDGYTF. For the CDR3, the DNA is TGTGCCAGCAGTTACACAGCGGGACTTATGTATGATGGCTACACCTTC.

The sample holds many counts of this clonotype. This chain uses TRBV28 with TRBJ1-2; D unresolved. Germline CDR1 is MDHEN and CDR2 is SYDVKM. The CDR3 is made up of 13 amino acids. V was shortened by 2 bases and J by 3 bases, with 7 bases between the two germline ends. The CDR3 here is CASSLRSYYGYTF. The CDR3 DNA reads TGTGCCAGCAGTTTAAGGAGTTACTATGGCTACACCTTC.

This clonotype has a count of ten or more. The chain links TRBV11-2 to TRBJ2-3, with D maybe TRBD2 (5 bases). V gave up 8 bases and J gave up 2 bases, with 8 bases separating them. Germline assignment: CDR1 SGHAT and CDR2 FQNNGV. The CDR3 covers 12 residues. CDR3 loop: CASGDYTDTQYF. In nucleotides, the CDR3 is TGTGCCAGCGGCGACTACACAGATACGCAGTATTTT.

This clonotype was detected only a few times. The chain combines TRBV19 with TRBJ2-2; tentative D call: TRBD2 (6 bases). V gave up 7 bases and J gave up 4 bases, with 19 bases separating them. CDR3 length equals 16 residues. Germline CDR1 is LNHDA and CDR2 is SQIVND (reference sequence). CDR3 sequence: CASTPRREQSTGELFF. DNA for the CDR3: TGTGCCAGTACCCCTCGGAGGGAGCAGAGCACCGGGGAGCTGTTTTTT. Together with reference TRBV19 and TRBJ2-2, the CDR3 gives the full variable domain: DGGITQSPKYLFRKEGQNVTLSCEQNLNHDAMYWYRQDPGQGLRLIYYSQIVNDFQKGDIAEGYSVSREKKESFPLTVTSAQKNPTAFYLCASTPRREQSTGELFFGEGSRLTVL.

Remarks on this clonotype: This clone may be a read error of a much larger clone one base away. The chain combines TRBV27 with TRBJ2-5; D is perhaps TRBD2 (6 bases). The germline gives CDR1 MNHEY, CDR2 SMNVEV (reference sequence). The CDR3 totals 15 residues. The V and J ends lost 2 bases and 1 base respectively, with 11 bases between them. DNA for the CDR3: TGTGCCAGCAGTTTAGACGGCGGGATCCAAGAGACCCAGTACTTC. This codes for CASSLDGGIQETQYF.

The V and J genes are TRBV19 and TRBJ2-7, with 9 nucleotides matching TRBD2. V lost 3 bases to trimming and J lost 6 bases; unmatched junction nucleotides: 9. This CDR3 is 15 amino acids long. From germline, CDR1 is LNHDA and CDR2 SQIVND (reference sequence). CDR3 amino acids: CASSMVAGVKVEQYF. As DNA, the CDR3 is TGTGCCAGTAGTATGGTAGCGGGAGTTAAGGTCGAGCAGTACTTC. The full variable domain, rest sourced from reference TRBV19 and TRBJ2-7, is DGGITQSPKYLFRKEGQNVTLSCEQNLNHDAMYWYRQDPGQGLRLIYYSQIVNDFQKGDIAEGYSVSREKKESFPLTVTSAQKNPTAFYLCASSMVAGVKVEQYFGPGTRLTVT.

This clonotype was observed a few times. The junction and the germline gene differ at one end; a read error may be behind it. The chain recombines TRBV2 with TRBJ2-3; D is unresolved. The CDR3 sequence is 11 residues long. CDR1 is SNHLY, CDR2 FYNNEI, per germline. The CDR3 loop is CAGSRRNTQYF. DNA for the CDR3: TGTGCCGGCAGTCGCCGCAATACGCAGTATTTT.

The J gene is TRBJ1-1, the V gene TRBV5-1; maybe TRBD1 (5 bases). V was cut by 4 bases and J by 7 bases, with 8 bases left in between. The CDR3 extends over 11 amino acids. The germline V gene encodes CDR1 SGHRS and CDR2 YFSETQ. DNA of the CDR3: TGCGCCAGCAGCCAGGGAATTGAAGCTTTCTTT. Amino acid sequence: CASSQGIEAFF.

There are a few counts of this clonotype. The rearrangement links TRBV18 to TRBJ1-5; TRBD1 aligns across 9 bases. The CDR3 extends over 15 amino acids. Trimming cost V 1 base and J 4 bases; bases outside gene matches: 2. Germline V gene lookup returns CDR1 KGHSH and CDR2 LQKENI. For the CDR3, the DNA is TGTGCCAGCTCACCACTCGGACAGGGGAATCAGCCCCAGCATTTT. It yields the protein CASSPLGQGNQPQHF.

This clonotype came up a few times. The chain joins TRBV5-5 to TRBJ1-6; 7 bases map to TRBD1. The CDR3 has 14 residues. V trimming: 0 bases; J trimming: 8 bases; junction bases outside the gene matches: 2. CDR1 and CDR2 from the germline V gene are SGHKS and YYEKEE (reference sequence). The chain's CDR3 is CASSLGGGDSPLHF. The CDR3 bases are TGTGCCAGCAGCTTGGGAGGGGGCGATTCACCCCTCCACTTT.